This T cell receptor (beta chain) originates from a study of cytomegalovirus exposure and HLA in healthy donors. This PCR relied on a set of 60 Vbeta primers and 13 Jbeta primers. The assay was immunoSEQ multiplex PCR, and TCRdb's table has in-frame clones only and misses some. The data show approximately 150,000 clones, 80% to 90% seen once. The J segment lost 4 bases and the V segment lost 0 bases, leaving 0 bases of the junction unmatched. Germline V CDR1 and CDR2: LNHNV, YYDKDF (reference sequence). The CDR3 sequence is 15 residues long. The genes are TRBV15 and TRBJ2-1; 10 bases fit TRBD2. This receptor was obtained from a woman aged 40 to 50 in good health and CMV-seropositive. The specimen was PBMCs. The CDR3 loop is CATSRDSGGYNEQFF. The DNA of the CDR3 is TGTGCCACCAGCAGAGATAGCGGGGGGTACAATGAGCAGTTCTTC. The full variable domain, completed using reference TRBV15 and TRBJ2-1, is DAMVIQNPRYQVTQFGKPVTLSCSQTLNHNVMYWYQQKSSQAPKLLFHYYDKDFNNEADTPDNFQSRRPNTSFCFLDIRSPGLGDTAMYLCATSRDSGGYNEQFFGPGTRLTVL.